The clone carrying this T cell receptor (beta chain) was detected ten times or more. The V end lost 2 bases, the J end lost 6 bases, and 11 bases lay between the germline ends. Germline CDR1 is SGHVS and CDR2 is FQNEAQ. The CDR3 covers 14 residues. The data belong to a study of T cells after yellow fever vaccination. The overall study: Preparing low-cell-number fractions relied on SMART-Seq v4 Ultra Low Input.

UMIs were added to TCR cDNA along with a universal primer site when it was made by 5'RACE template switching. TCRdb reanalysed the 5' RACE reads using MiXCR and keeps one entry per CDR3 protein. The data show hundreds of thousands of distinct CDR3 sequences, roughly 3.5% seen once. This rearrangement joins TRBV7-8 to TRBJ2-4, with D perhaps being TRBD1 or TRBD2 (5 bases each). This sequence originates from a man between 18 and 29 years old who received the YFV17D yellow fever vaccine. This specimen was PBMCs, taken on the day of the yellow fever booster vaccination. The chain's CDR3 is CASSLQRTINIQYF. CDR3 sequence (DNA): TGTGCCAGCAGCTTACAGCGGACAATAAACATTCAGTACTTC.